A single sample gave rise to the 13 T cell receptor beta chains below, sequenced in a study of Ad26.COV2.S vaccination and SARS-CoV-2 variants. The protocol was immunoSEQ multiplex PCR, while the TCRdb copy is restricted to in-frame clones and leaves out a portion. The data hold around 350,000 clones, with roughly 81% observed a single time. Treatment reported: roughly 18 received Ad26.COV2.S at low or high dose, single or two shots; 5 received placebo; per-sample allocation not given. Repertoires come from day 63 after the first vaccine or placebo injection. Sequenced material: peripheral blood, taken in a trial of Ad26.COV2.S vaccine versus placebo. The receptor source for this set is a person aged 18-60 years who received the Ad26.COV2.S COVID-19 vaccine or a placebo.

The rearrangement links TRBV24-1 to TRBJ2-2, with D possibly called TRBD1 or TRBD2 (5 bases each). Germline CDR1 reads KGHDR; CDR2 reads SFDVKD. The CDR3 extends over 15 amino acids. V lost 1 base, J lost 5 bases, and 10 bases lay in between. CDR3 region: CATSDFSWGTGELFF. CDR3 bases: TGTGCCACCAGTGATTTTAGCTGGGGGACCGGGGAGCTGTTTTTT.

This clone has just one count. This chain joins TRBV10-3 and TRBJ1-2; TRBD1 aligns across 7 bases. The ends lost 11 bases at V and 7 bases at J; junction bases unmatched: 7. Germline V lookup: CDR1 ENHRY, CDR2 SYGVKD. The CDR3 sequence is 11 residues long. The CDR3 loop reads CAGKTGSGYTF. CDR3 DNA: TGTGCCGGAAAGACAGGGTCTGGCTACACCTTC.

The rearrangement links TRBV2 to TRBJ2-2; a weak D match, TRBD1 (7 bases). V was pared by 10 bases and J by 1 base, with 16 bases between. The CDR3 contains 15 residues. Germline lookup yields CDR1 SNHLY and CDR2 FYNNEI. In DNA form, the CDR3 reads TGTGCCAACGGCGGGACAGCGATGAACACCGGGGAGCTGTTTTTT. Translation: CANGGTAMNTGELFF.

This rearrangement joins TRBV9 to TRBJ1-1, with D possibly being TRBD1 (5 bases). The CDR3 length is 14 residues. The germline V gene has CDR1 SGDLS and CDR2 YYNGEE. V was pared by 4 bases and J by 3 bases, with 13 bases between. In DNA, the CDR3 is TGTGCCAGCAGCCCGGGGGGTGGGGACACTGAAGCTTTCTTT. Its protein is CASSPGGGDTEAFF.

The chain carries TRBV10-1 and TRBJ2-7; the match to TRBD1 covers 8 bases. The germline V gene encodes CDR1 WNHNN and CDR2 SYGVQD (reference sequence). This CDR3 comprises 12 residues. With V trimmed by 6 bases and J by 5 bases, 3 bases remained unmatched. The CDR3 loop is CASSETGDEQYF. The CDR3 region has the DNA TGCGCCAGCAGCGAGACAGGGGACGAGCAGTACTTC.

The chain combines TRBV19 with TRBJ1-1; no reliable D call. Trimming cost V 7 bases and J 4 bases, with 13 bases left between them. The CDR3 extends over 13 amino acids. The germline gives CDR1 LNHDA, CDR2 SQIVND (reference sequence). The CDR3 coding sequence is TGTGCCAGTACCAGTTGGGTTGGCACTGAAGCTTTCTTT. This translates into CASTSWVGTEAFF.

The rearrangement links TRBV19 to TRBJ2-1; D not resolved. V lost 3 bases and J lost 3, with 6 bases in between. CDR1 LNHDA and CDR2 SQIVND come from the germline V gene (reference sequence). This CDR3 region has 13 residues. The CDR3 bases are TGTGCCAGTAGTATTTTTAGCTACAATGAGCAGTTCTTC. This translates into CASSIFSYNEQFF.

The chain combines TRBV4-3 with TRBJ1-4, with 7 bases aligning to TRBD1. This CDR3 is 15 amino acids long. The germline gives CDR1 LGHNA, CDR2 YSLEER. V was clipped by 4 bases and J by 6 bases; unmatched bases: 8. In DNA, the CDR3 is TGCGCCAGCAGCCGTACGGGACAGATAGATGAAAAACTGTTTTTT. Translation: CASSRTGQIDEKLFF.

The rearrangement links TRBV10-3 to TRBJ2-1, with 10 bases fitting TRBD1. This CDR3 contains 14 residues. Germline CDR1 reads ENHRY; CDR2 reads SYGVKD. With V trimmed by 7 bases and J by 10 bases, 10 bases remained unmatched. In DNA form, the CDR3 reads TGTGCCATCAAGACCCCGGGACAGGGGTCCGAGCAGTTCTTC. Amino acid sequence: CAIKTPGQGSEQFF.

The chain carries TRBV6-5 and TRBJ2-6, with D unclear. Germline V gene data show CDR1 as MNHEY and CDR2 as SVGAGI. The CDR3 totals 13 residues. With 10 bases removed from V and 2 bases from J, the gap between germline ends came to 9 bases. CDR3 amino acids: CATLGPGANVLTF. The DNA of the CDR3 is TGTGCCACCCTGGGTCCTGGGGCCAACGTCCTGACTTTC.

In this sample, this clone turned up a few times. V is TRBV5-1 and J is TRBJ2-3; D is perhaps TRBD2 (5 bases). This CDR3 spans 14 amino acids. Germline loops: CDR1 SGHRS, CDR2 YFSETQ. V lost 4 bases, J lost 4 bases, and 13 bases lay in between. CDR3 coding DNA: TGCGCCAGCAGCCCTCTAGGAGGAGCAGATACGCAGTATTTT. This encodes CASSPLGGADTQYF.

The J gene is TRBJ2-5, the V gene TRBV4-3; 8 bases fit TRBD1. V shed 4 bases, J shed 2 bases, and the junction held 6 bases outside the gene matches. This CDR3 has 15 residues. Germline CDR1 reads LGHNA; CDR2 reads YSLEER. As DNA, the CDR3 is TGCGCCAGCAGCCGCGGACAGGGAAAGCAAGAGACCCAGTACTTC. Translated, it gives CASSRGQGKQETQYF.

This clone was seen once. The chain links TRBV5-1 to TRBJ2-5; the match to TRBD1 covers 8 bases. The CDR3 runs 15 residues. Germline loops: CDR1 SGHRS, CDR2 YFSETQ. V was pared by 4 bases and J by 4 bases, with 9 bases of the junction left unmatched. CDR3 protein: CASSPGPGTGETQYF. As DNA, the CDR3 is TGCGCCAGCAGCCCGGGTCCCGGGACAGGAGAGACCCAGTACTTC.